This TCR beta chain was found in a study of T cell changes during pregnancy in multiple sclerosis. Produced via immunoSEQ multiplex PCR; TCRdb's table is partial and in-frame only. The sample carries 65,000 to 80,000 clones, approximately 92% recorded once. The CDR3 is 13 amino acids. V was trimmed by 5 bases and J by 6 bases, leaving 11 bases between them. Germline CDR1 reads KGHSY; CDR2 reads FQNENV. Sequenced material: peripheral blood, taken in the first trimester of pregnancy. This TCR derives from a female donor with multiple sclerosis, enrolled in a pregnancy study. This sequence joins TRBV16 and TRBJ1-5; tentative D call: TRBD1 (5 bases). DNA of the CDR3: TGTGCCAGCAGCTCGATCGGGGGTCAGCCCCAGCATTTT. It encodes CASSSIGGQPQHF.